The source of this T cell receptor (beta chain) is a study of T cell responses to AZD1222 COVID-19 vaccine. Per germline, CDR1 SGHTA and CDR2 FQGNSA. The CDR3 loop spans 16 amino acids. V lost 5 bases and J 2 bases, leaving 18 bases between the germline ends. The data were produced by immunoSEQ multiplex PCR, yet TCRdb's version contains in-frame clones alone and is incomplete. The sample includes roughly 85,000 clones, 88% seen only once; the top ten take about 4.8%. The starting material was peripheral blood, obtained on day 0 of MenACWY control vaccination. The chain uses TRBV7-2 and TRBJ2-5; D not resolved. The sequence derives from an adult in good health. CDR3: CASSPVPLGRQETQYF. The CDR3 bases are TGTGCCAGCAGCCCCGTTCCTTTGGGTAGACAAGAGACCCAGTACTTC. Looking up the rest from reference TRBV7-2 and TRBJ2-5 gives the full variable domain: GAGVSQSPSNKVTEKGKDVELRCDPISGHTALYWYRQSLGQGLEFLIYFQGNSAPDKSGLPSDRFSAERTGGSVSTLTIQRTQQEDSAVYLCASSPVPLGRQETQYFGPGTRLLVL.